The T cell receptor (beta chain) described here comes from a study of blood T cell repertoires in COVID-19. Source study methods: Reference gene primer amplification yielded estimated nucleated cell counts. The assay was immunoSEQ multiplex PCR, and TCRdb's table has in-frame clones only and misses some. That table furnishes V, J and clone size, whereas the DNA furnished D and trimming. The sample includes roughly 100,000 clones, roughly 92% seen only once; the top ten take 1.5% to 2.5%. V shed 2 bases and J 7 bases; nucleotides not matched to a gene: 8. The CDR3 has 15 residues. Germline CDR1 reads LGHDT; CDR2 reads YNNKEL (reference sequence).

This sequence was found in a woman aged 50 to 65 with COVID-19, enrolled during active disease. The sequencing sample was made of peripheral blood. This chain connects TRBV3-1 (or the pseudogene TRBV3-2) to TRBJ2-1; 7 nucleotides match TRBD2. CDR3 sequence reads: CASSQFLVRGNEQFF. The CDR3 DNA sequence: TGTGCCAGCAGCCAATTCTTAGTGCGGGGGAATGAGCAGTTCTTC.